This T cell receptor beta chain derives from a study of CD8 T cells in ankylosing spondylitis. Findings and limits, study-wide: There was reportedly significant enrichment of clones that were disease-linked in matched ankylosing spondylitis synovial fluid.

CDR3 size: 16 residues. Per germline, CDR1 KGHSH and CDR2 LQKENI. Trimming left V 5 bases short and J 0 bases short, with 13 bases between. TCRdb reanalysed the 5' RACE reads using MiXCR and keeps one entry per CDR3 protein. Found here are 250,000 to 400,000 distinct CDR3 sequences, around a tenth of them singletons; the top ten hold roughly 9.1%. In the case of this clonotype: The antigen is undetermined.

The chain has TRBV18 and TRBJ1-4; unclear D gene. Sample: blood, either unsorted or a sorted T cell fraction (not recorded which). This receptor was identified in a female donor with ankylosing spondylitis or in good health (not recorded which). CDR3 amino acids: CASSNLQPATNEKLFF. The CDR3 DNA follows: TGTGCCAGCTCAAACCTACAGCCCGCAACTAATGAAAAACTGTTTTTT.